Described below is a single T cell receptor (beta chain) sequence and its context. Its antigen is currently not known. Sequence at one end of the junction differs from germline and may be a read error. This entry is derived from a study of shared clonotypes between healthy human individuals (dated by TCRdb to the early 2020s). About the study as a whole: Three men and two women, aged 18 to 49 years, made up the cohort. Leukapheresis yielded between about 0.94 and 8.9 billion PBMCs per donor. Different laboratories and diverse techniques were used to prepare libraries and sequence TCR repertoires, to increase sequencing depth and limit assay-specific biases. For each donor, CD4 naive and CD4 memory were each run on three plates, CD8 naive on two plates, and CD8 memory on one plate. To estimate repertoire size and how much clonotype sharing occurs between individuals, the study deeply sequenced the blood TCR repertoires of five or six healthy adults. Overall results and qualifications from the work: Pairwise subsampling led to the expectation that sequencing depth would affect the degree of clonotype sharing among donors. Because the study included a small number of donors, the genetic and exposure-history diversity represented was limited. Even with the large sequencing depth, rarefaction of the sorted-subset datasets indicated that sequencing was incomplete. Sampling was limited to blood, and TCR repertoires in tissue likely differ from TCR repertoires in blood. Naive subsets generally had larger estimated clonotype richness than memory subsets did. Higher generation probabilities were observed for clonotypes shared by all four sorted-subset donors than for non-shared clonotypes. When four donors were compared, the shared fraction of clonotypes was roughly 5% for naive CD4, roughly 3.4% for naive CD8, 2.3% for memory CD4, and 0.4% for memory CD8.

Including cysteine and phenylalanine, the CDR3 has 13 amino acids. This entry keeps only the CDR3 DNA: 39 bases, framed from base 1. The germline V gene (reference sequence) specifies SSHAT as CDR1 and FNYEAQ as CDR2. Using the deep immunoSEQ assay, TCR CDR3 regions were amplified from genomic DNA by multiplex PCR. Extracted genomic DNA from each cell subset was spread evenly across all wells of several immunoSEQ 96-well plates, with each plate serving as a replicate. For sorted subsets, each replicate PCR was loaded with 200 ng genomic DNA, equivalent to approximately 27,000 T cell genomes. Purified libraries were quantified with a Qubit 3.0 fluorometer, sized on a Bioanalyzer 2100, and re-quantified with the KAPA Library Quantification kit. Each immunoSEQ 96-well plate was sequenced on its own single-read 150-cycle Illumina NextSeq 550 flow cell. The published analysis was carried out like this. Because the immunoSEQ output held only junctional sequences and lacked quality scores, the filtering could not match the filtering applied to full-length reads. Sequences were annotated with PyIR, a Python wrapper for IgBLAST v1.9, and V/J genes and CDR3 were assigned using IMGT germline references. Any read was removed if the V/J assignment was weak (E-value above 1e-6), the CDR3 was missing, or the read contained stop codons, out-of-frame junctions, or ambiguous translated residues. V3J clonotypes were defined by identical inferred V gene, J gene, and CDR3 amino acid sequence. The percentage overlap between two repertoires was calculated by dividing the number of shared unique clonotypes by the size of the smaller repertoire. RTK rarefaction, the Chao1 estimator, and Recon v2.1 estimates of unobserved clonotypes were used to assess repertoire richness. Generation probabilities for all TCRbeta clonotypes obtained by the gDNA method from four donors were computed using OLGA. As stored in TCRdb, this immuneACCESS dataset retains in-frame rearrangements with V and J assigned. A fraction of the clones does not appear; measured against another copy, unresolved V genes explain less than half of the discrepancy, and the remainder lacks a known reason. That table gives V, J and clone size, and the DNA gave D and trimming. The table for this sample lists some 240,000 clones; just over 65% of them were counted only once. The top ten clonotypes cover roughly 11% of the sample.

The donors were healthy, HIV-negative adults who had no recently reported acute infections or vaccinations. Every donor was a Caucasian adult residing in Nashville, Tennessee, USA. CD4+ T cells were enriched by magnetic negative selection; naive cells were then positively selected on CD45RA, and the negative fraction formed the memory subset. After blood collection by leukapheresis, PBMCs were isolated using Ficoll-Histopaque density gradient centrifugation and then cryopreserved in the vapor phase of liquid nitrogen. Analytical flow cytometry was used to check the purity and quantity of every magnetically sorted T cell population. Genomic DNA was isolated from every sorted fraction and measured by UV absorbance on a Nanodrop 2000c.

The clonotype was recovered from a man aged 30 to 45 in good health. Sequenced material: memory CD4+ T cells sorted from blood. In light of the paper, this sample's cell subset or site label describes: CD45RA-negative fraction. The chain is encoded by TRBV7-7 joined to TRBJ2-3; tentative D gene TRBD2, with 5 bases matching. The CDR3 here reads CASSTGNTDTQYF. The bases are TGTGCTAGCAGCACCGGGAACACAGATACGCAGTATTTT.